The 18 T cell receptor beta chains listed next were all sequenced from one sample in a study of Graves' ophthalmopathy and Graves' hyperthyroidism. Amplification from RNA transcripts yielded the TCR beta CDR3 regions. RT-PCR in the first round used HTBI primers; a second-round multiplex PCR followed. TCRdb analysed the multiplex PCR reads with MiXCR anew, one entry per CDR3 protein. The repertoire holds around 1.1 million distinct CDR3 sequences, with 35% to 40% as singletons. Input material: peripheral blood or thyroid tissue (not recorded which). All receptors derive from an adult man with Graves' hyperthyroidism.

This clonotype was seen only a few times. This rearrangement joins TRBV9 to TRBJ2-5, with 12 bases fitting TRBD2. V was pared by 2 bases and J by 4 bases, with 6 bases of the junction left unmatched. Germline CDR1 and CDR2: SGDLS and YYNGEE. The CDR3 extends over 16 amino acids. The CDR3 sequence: CASSVTSGGPGETQYF. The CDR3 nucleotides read TGTGCCAGCAGCGTGACTAGCGGGGGCCCCGGAGAGACCCAGTACTTC.

The CDR3 here is CSVGTGDLGMNTEAFF. The CDR3 region has the DNA TGCAGCGTTGGGACAGGGGATTTGGGCATGAACACTGAAGCTTTCTTT. J is TRBJ1-1 and V is TRBV29-1; 9 nucleotides line up with TRBD1. The V and J ends lost 4 bases and 0 bases, in that order; junction bases with no gene match: 9. Germline CDR1 SQVTM, CDR2 ANQGSEA. This CDR3 is built from 16 residues.

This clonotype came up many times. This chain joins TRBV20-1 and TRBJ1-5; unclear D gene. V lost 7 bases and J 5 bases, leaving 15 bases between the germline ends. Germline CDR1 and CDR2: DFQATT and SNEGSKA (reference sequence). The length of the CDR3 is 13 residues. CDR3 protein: CSVRVGVDQPQHF. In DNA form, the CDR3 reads TGCAGTGTACGCGTCGGGGTTGATCAGCCCCAGCATTTT.

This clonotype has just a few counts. CDR3 loop: CASSLVREGPGTQYF. The CDR3 bases are TGTGCCAGCAGTTTAGTGCGGGAGGGGCCCGGGACCCAGTACTTC. The chain joins TRBV12-3 or TRBV12-4 to TRBJ2-5; 9 positions agree with TRBD2. The V segment lost 1 base and the J segment 7 bases; nucleotides outside the gene matches: 7. The CDR3 consists of 15 residues.

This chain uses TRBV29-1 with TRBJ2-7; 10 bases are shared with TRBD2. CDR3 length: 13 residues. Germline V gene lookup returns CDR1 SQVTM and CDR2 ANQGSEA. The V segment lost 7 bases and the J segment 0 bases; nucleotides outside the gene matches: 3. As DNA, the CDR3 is TGCAGCGGCACTAGCGGGGACTCCTACGAGCAGTACTTC. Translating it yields CSGTSGDSYEQYF.

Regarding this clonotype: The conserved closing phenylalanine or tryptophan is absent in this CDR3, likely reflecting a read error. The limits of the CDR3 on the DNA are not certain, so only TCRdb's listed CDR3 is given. The CDR3 region is CSAPGTEASY. The rearrangement links TRBV29-1 to TRBJ1-4; TRBD1 is the table's D call, not checked against the DNA. The CDR3 is made up of 10 amino acids, end residues included. Germline V gene data show CDR1 as SQVTM and CDR2 as ANQGSEA.

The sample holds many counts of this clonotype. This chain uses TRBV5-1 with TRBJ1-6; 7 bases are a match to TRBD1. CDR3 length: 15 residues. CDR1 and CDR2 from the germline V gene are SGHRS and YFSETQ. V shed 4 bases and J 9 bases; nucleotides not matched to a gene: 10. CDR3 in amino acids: CASSRVASGGSPLHF. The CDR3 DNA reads TGCGCCAGCAGCCGGGTCGCGTCAGGGGGTTCACCCCTCCACTTT.

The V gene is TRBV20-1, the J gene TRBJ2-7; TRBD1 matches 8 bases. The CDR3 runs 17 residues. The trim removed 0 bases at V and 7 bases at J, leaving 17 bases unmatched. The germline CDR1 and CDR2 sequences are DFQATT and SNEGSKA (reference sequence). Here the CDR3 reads CSARDVGTQGASSEQYF. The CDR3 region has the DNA TGCAGTGCTAGAGATGTGGGGACGCAGGGGGCTTCTAGTGAGCAGTACTTC.

The CDR3 spells CASSRGTGNNEKLFF. CDR3 nucleotides: TGTGCCAGCAGCCGCGGGACAGGGAATAATGAAAAACTGTTTTTT. The chain uses TRBV7-7 and TRBJ1-4; 9 bases match TRBD1. The germline CDR1 and CDR2 sequences are SSHAT and FNYEAQ (reference sequence). The CDR3 is 15 amino acids. Trimming at V came to 5 bases and at J to 4 bases, leaving 5 bases not matched to a gene. The full variable domain, rest sourced from reference TRBV7-7 and TRBJ1-4, is GAGVSQSPRYKVTKRGQDVTLRCDPISSHATLYWYQQALGQGPEFLTYFNYEAQPDKSGLPSDRFSAERPEGSISTLTIQRTEQRDSAMYRCASSRGTGNNEKLFFGSGTQLSVL.

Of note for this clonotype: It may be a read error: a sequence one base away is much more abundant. CDR3 nucleotides: TGCGCCAGCAGACAGACCGAGAACAGGGGTTCGGATGGCTACACCTTC. Encoded protein: CASRQTENRGSDGYTF. The rearrangement links TRBV4-3 to TRBJ1-2, with 7 bases that match TRBD1. CDR3 length equals 16 residues. Per the germline V gene, CDR1 is LGHNA and CDR2 is YSLEER. J lost 6 bases, V lost 6 bases, and 16 bases had no gene match.

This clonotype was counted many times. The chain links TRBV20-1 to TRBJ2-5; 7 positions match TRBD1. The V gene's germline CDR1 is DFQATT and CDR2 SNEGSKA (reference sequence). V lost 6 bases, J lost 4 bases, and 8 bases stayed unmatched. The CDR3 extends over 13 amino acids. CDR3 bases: TGCAGTGCCAAAGAGGGGGCGGGAGAGACCCAGTACTTC. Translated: CSAKEGAGETQYF.

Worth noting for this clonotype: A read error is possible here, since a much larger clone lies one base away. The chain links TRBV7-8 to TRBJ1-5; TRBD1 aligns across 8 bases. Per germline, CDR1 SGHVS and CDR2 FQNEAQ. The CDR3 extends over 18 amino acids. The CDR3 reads CANSLPFAGGKSNQPQHF. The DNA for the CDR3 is TGTGCCAACAGCTTACCGTTTGCAGGGGGCAAGAGCAATCAGCCCCAGCATTTT.

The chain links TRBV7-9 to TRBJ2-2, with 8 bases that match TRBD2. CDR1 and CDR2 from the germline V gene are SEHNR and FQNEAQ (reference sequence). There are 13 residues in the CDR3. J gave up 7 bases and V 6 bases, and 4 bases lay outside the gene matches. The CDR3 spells CASSAREGGELFF. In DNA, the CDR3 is TGTGCCAGCAGTGCCCGGGAGGGCGGGGAGCTGTTTTTT.

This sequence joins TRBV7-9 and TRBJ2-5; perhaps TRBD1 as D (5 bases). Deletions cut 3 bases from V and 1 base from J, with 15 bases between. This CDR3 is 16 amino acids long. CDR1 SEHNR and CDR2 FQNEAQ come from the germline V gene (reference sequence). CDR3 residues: CASSLLRAIPQETQYF. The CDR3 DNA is TGTGCCAGCAGCTTGCTCAGGGCCATACCCCAAGAGACCCAGTACTTC.

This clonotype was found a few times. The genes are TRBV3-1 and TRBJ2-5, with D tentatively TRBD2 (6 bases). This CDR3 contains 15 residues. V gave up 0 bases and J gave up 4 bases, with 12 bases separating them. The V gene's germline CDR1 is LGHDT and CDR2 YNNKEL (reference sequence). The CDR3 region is CASSQDFLARETQYF. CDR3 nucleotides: TGTGCCAGCAGCCAAGATTTCCTAGCGCGAGAGACCCAGTACTTC.

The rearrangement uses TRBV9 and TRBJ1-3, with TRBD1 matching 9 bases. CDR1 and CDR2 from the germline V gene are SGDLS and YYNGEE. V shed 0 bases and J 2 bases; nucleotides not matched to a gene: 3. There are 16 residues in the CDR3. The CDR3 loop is CASSVAGQGPGNTIYF. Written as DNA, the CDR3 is TGTGCCAGCAGCGTAGCAGGACAGGGGCCTGGAAACACCATATATTTT.

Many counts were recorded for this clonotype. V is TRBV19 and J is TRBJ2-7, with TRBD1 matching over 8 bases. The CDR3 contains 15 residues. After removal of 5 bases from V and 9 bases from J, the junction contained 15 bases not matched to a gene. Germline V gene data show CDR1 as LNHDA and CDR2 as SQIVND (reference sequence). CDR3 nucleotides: TGTGCCAGTAGTTCTCGGACAGGGTTGTTACATGGGCAGTACTTC. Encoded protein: CASSSRTGLLHGQYF.

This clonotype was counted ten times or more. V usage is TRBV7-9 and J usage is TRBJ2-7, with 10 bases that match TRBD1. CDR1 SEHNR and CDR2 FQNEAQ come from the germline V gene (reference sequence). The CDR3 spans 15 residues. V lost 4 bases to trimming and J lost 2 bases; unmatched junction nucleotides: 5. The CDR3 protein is CASSWGQGRTYEQYF. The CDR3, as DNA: TGTGCCAGCAGCTGGGGACAGGGGCGGACCTACGAGCAGTACTTC.